The clone carrying this TCR beta chain was seen a handful of times. Antigen specificity is unknown. The data derive from a study of long-term antiretroviral therapy in people with HIV. Findings and caveats of the study: Every time point showed a repertoire led by clones expanded before ART.

Researchers report immunoSEQ v3.0 was run at survey level. Here immunoSEQ multiplex PCR was the method, and the copy in TCRdb shows in-frame clones only, minus some. The profile covers about 34,000 clones, with approximately 90% appearing a single time and about an eighth taken by the ten largest. CDR3 length: 12 residues. Germline V gene data show CDR1 as SGHRS and CDR2 as YFSETQ. Trimming left V 6 bases short and J 8 bases short, with 14 bases between. The chain is built from TRBV5-1 and TRBJ1-1; D might be TRBD1 (5 bases). The TCR comes from a man between 18 and 29 years old with HIV. Sequenced material: unsorted PBMCs, taken 1.1 years after starting antiretroviral therapy. CDR3 region: CASTPGWGEAFF. CDR3 nucleotide sequence: TGCGCCAGCACGCCGGGGTGGGGGGAAGCTTTCTTT.